A selection of T cell receptor beta chains follows, all from one sample in a study of T cells in Graves' hyperthyroidism and ophthalmopathy. One entry per CDR3 protein results from TCRdb running MiXCR on the multiplex PCR reads. This table holds roughly 570,000 distinct CDR3 sequences, about 43% found once. Sample: peripheral blood or thyroid tissue (not recorded which). Every receptor here comes from an adult woman with Graves' disease, either hyperthyroidism or ophthalmopathy (not recorded which). CDR3s include the opening cysteine and the closing phenylalanine or tryptophan. A D gene is named only where the DNA matches it firmly. For some rows the clone size is stated as once, few or many, or as a class when expanded; others skip it.

many,TRBV7-8,TRBJ2-7,NA,TGTGCCAGCAGCTTAGCCGGGCTAAGACACCGTCGAAAGGAGCAGTACTTC,CASSLAGLRHRRKEQYF
NA,TRBV2,TRBJ1-5,TRBD1,TGTGCCAGCAGCCAATGGGACAGCAGTAGCGATCAGCCCCAGCATTTT,CASSQWDSSSDQPQHF
NA,TRBV2,TRBJ1-2,TRBD1,TGTGCCAGCAGTGACCCTACGGATCGACAGGGCCAGAACTATGGCTACACCTTC,CASSDPTDRQGQNYGYTF
many,TRBV20-1,TRBJ1-5,NA,TGCAGTGCTAGAGCTTATAGCAATCAGCCCCAGCATTTT,CSARAYSNQPQHF
many,TRBV12-3/TRBV12-4,TRBJ2-7,NA,TGTGCCAGCAGTGTGGGACTTGTTTCGGACGAGCAGTACTTC,CASSVGLVSDEQYF
NA,TRBV20-1,TRBJ1-5,NA,TGCAGTGCCACCTCACCCCTTAGCGGCTACGAGCATTTT,CSATSPLSGYEHF
NA,TRBV3-1,TRBJ1-6,NA,TGTGCCAGCAGCCACTACGACACTACCCTCCACTTT,CASSHYDTTLHF
many,TRBV19,TRBJ1-1,NA,TGTGCCAGTAGTATGGCACAGAACACTGAAGCTTTCTTT,CASSMAQNTEAFF
many,TRBV4-1,TRBJ2-2,TRBD1,TGCGCCAGCAGCAGGGGACAGGGCTTAGCCGGGGAGCTGTTTTTT,CASSRGQGLAGELFF
NA,TRBV10-2,TRBJ1-3,NA,TGCGCCAGCAGCAGCCTGGACTCCACCATATATTTT,CASSSLDSTIYF
NA,TRBV14,TRBJ2-7,NA,TGTGCCAGCAGCCCTTCCGCCCTAGTACCCGAGCAGTACTTC,CASSPSALVPEQYF
once,TRBV20-1,TRBJ1-1,NA,TGCAACCTACTGCGGGGGACGACTGAAGCTTTCTTT,CNLLRGTTEAFF
NA,TRBV7-3,TRBJ1-5,NA,TGTGCCAGCAGCTTTGGGGAAGGGGGTCAGCCCCAGCATTTT,CASSFGEGGQPQHF
NA,TRBV6-1,TRBJ2-5,NA,TGTGCCAGCAGGAGCGATCCGGGCGGGACCCAGTACTTC,CASRSDPGGTQYF
few,TRBV11-1,TRBJ1-1,NA,TGTGCCAGCAGCCCGCGGGTTGGCGACACTGAAGCTTTCTTT,CASSPRVGDTEAFF
NA,TRBV19,TRBJ1-1,NA,TGTGCCAGTAGTATAGTACCAGGATCGAGGGCTTCCACTTACCCTGAAGCTTTCTTT,CASSIVPGSRASTYPEAFF
many,TRBV24-1,TRBJ2-7,NA,TGTGCCACCAGTGATCCGGGGTCTACCTACGAGCAGTACTTC,CATSDPGSTYEQYF
few,TRBV10-3,TRBJ2-5,TRBD1,TGTGCCATCAGTCCACAGGGGATGATGGAGACCCAGTACTTC,CAISPQGMMETQYF
NA,TRBV7-2,TRBJ2-7,NA,TGTGCCAGCAGCTCCCTCGACAGTCAGGGAGAACAGTACTTC,CASSSLDSQGEQYF
many,TRBV20-1,TRBJ1-1,NA,TGCAGTGCTAGGGGAATCACTGAAGCTTTCTTT,CSARGITEAFF
NA,TRBV7-6,TRBJ1-4,NA,TGTGCCAGCAGCTTAGCCGGGGGGGTAGGTGAAAAACTGTTTTTT,CASSLAGGVGEKLFF
many,TRBV7-9,TRBJ1-4,TRBD1,TGTGCCAGCAGCGGCGCACAGGGGAGGGGTGAAAAACTGTTTTTT,CASSGAQGRGEKLFF
many,TRBV5-1,TRBJ1-1,NA,TGCGCCAGCAGCCAATCACGAGAGTTATGGTACACTGAAGCTTTCTTT,CASSQSRELWYTEAFF
NA,TRBV7-9,TRBJ1-2,NA,TGTGCCAGCAGCGGCTCCAACACGAAACACGATGGCTACACCTTC,CASSGSNTKHDGYTF
NA,TRBV14,TRBJ1-6,NA,TGTGCCAGCAGTAAGACACATAATTCACCCCTCCACTTT,CASSKTHNSPLHF
NA,TRBV29-1,TRBJ1-3,NA,TGCAGCGTTGAAGGACTGTCTGGGGGAAGAAACACCATATATTTT,CSVEGLSGGRNTIYF
NA,TRBV15,TRBJ2-7,NA,TGTGCCACCAGCAGAGAGTGGGACGAGCAGTACTTC,CATSREWDEQYF
few,TRBV5-1,TRBJ2-7,NA,TGCGCCAGCAGCTATGGGGCAGACTACGAGCAGTACTTC,CASSYGADYEQYF
NA,TRBV2,TRBJ1-1,NA,TGTGCCAGCAGGGCCCTCCTGACAGGAAACGTGAACACTGAAGCTTTCTTT,CASRALLTGNVNTEAFF